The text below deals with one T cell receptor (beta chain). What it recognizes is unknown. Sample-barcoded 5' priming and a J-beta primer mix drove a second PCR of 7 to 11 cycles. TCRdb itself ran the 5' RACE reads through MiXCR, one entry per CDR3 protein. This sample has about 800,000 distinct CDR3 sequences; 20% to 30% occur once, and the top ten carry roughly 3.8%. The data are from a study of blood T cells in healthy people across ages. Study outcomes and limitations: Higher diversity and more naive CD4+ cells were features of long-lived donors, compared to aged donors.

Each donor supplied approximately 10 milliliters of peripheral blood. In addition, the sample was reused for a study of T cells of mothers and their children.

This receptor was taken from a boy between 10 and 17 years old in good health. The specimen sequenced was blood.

The CDR3 DNA is TGTGCCAGCAGTTCAACCCTAGAGACCAAAAACATTCAGTACTTC. The encoded protein is CASSSTLETKNIQYF. This rearrangement joins TRBV28 to TRBJ2-4; D is uncertain. With 4 bases removed from V and 2 bases from J, the gap between germline ends came to 12 bases. Germline V lookup: CDR1 MDHEN, CDR2 SYDVKM. The CDR3 covers 15 residues.